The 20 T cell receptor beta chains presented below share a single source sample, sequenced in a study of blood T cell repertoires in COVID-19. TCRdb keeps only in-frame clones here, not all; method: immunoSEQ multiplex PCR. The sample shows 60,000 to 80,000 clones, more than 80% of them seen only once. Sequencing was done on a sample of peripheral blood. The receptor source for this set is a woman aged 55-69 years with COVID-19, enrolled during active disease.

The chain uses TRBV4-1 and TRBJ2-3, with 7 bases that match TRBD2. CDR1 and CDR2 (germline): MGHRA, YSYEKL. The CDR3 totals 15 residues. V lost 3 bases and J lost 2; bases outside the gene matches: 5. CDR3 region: CASSHTSDPTDTQYF. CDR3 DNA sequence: TGCGCCAGCAGCCACACTAGCGACCCCACAGATACGCAGTATTTT.

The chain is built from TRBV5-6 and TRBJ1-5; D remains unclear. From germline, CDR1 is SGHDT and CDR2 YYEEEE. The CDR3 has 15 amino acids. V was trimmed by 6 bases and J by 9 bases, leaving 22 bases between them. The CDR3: CASNYDETEMGPQHF. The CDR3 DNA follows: TGTGCCAGCAACTACGATGAGACTGAAATGGGGCCCCAGCATTTT.

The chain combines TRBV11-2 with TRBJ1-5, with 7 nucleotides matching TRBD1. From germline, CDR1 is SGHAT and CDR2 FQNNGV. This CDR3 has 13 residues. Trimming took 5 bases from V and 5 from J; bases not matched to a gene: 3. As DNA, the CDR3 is TGTGCCAGCAGCAATACAGGGGATCAGCCCCAGCATTTT. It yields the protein CASSNTGDQPQHF.

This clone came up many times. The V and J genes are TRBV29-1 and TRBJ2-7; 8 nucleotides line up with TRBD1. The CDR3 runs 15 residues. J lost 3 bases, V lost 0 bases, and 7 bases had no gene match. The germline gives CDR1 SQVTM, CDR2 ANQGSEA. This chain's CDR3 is CSVEDRSDRGYEQYF. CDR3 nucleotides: TGCAGCGTTGAAGATAGATCCGACAGGGGCTACGAGCAGTACTTC.

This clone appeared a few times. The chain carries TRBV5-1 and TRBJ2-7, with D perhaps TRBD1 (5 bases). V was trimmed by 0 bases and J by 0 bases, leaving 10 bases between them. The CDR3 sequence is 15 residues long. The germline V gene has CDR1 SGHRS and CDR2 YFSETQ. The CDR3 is CASSLGQMNSYEQYF. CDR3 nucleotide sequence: TGCGCCAGCAGCTTGGGACAGATGAACTCCTACGAGCAGTACTTC.

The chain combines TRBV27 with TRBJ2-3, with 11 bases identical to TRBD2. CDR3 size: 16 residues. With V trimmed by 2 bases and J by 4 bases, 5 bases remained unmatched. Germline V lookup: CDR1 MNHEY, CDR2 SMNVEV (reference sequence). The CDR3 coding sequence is TGTGCCAGCAGTTTAAGGGTAGCGGGGGGGGCAGATACGCAGTATTTT. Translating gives CASSLRVAGGADTQYF.

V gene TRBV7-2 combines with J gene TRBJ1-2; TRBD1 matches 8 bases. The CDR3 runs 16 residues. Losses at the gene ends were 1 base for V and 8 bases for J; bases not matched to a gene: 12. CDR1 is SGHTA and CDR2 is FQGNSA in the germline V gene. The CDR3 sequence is CASSLVSLDRGSGYTF. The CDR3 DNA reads TGTGCCAGCAGCTTAGTTTCCCTTGACAGGGGATCAGGCTACACCTTC.

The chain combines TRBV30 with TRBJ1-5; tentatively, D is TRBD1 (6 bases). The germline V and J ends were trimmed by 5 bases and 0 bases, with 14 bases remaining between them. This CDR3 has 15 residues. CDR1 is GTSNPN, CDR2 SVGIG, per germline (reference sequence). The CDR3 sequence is CAWQGQGYSNQPQHF. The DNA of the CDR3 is TGTGCCTGGCAGGGGCAGGGATATAGCAATCAGCCCCAGCATTTT.

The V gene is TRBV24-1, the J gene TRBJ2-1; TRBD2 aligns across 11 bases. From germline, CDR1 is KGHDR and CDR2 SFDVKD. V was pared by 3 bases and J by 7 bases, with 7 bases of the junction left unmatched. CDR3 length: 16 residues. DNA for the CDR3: TGTGCCACCAGTGATGTAGCGGGAGGGCCCGGTAATGAGCAGTTCTTC. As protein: CATSDVAGGPGNEQFF.

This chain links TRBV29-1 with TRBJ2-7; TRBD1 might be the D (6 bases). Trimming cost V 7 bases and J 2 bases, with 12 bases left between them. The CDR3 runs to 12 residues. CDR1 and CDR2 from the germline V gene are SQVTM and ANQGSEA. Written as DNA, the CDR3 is TGCAGCGCTGGTGGACAGACCTACGAGCAGTACTTC. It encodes CSAGGQTYEQYF.

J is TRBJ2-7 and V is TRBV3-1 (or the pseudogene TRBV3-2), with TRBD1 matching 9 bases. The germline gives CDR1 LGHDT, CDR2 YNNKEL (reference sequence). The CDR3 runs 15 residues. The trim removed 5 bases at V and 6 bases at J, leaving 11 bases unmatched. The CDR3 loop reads CASSSYRDRVTEQYF. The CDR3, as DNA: TGTGCCAGCAGCTCTTACCGGGACAGGGTAACCGAGCAGTACTTC.

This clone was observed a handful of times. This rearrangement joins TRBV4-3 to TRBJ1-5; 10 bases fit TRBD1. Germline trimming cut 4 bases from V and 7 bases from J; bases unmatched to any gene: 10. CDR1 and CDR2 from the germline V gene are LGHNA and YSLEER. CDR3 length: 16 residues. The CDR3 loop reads CASSLNHRQGAQPQHF. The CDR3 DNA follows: TGCGCCAGCAGCCTTAATCACCGACAGGGGGCCCAGCCCCAGCATTTT.

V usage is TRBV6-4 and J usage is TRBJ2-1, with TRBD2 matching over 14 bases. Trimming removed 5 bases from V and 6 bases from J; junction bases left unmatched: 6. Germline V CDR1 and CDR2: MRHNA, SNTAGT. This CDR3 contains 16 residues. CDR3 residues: CASSWTSGRFGNEQFF. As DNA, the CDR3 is TGTGCCAGCAGTTGGACTAGCGGGAGGTTCGGCAATGAGCAGTTCTTC.

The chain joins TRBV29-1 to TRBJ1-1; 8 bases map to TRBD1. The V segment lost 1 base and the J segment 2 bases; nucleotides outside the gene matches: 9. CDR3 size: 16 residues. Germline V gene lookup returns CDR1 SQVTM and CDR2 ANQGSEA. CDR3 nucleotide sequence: TGCAGCGTTGAAGGCTGGGGAGACAGGGGAAACACTGAAGCTTTCTTT. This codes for CSVEGWGDRGNTEAFF.

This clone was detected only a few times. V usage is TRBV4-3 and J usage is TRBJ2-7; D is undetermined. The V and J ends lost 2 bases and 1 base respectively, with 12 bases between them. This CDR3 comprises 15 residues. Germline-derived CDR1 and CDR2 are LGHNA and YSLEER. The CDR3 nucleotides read TGCGCCAGCAGCCAACAACTATCCGGATCCTACGAGCAGTACTTC. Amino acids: CASSQQLSGSYEQYF.

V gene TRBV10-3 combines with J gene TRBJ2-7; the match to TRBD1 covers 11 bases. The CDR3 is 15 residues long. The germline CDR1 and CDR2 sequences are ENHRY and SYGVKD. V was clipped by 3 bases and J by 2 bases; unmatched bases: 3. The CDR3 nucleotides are TGTGCCATCAGTGAAACGGGACAGGGGGCCTACGAGCAGTACTTC. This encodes CAISETGQGAYEQYF.

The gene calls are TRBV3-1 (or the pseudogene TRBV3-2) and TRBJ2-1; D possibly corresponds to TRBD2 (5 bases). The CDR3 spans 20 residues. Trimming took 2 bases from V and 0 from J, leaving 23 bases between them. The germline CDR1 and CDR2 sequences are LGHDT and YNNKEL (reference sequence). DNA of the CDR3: TGTGCCAGCAGCCAATTCCTAGGCACAGCGGCTTTACCCTCCTACAATGAGCAGTTCTTC. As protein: CASSQFLGTAALPSYNEQFF.

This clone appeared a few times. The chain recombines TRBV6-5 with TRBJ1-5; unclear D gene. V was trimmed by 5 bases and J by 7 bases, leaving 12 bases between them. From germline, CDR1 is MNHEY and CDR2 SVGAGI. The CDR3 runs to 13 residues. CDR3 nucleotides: TGTGCCAGCAGTCCCTCCCGGGAGCAGCCCCAGCATTTT. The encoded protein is CASSPSREQPQHF.

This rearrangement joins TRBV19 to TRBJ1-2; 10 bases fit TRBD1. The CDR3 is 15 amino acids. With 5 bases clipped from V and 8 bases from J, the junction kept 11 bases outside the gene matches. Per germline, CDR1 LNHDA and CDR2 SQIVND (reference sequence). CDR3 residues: CASSPRQGATSGYTF. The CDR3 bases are TGTGCCAGTAGTCCACGACAGGGGGCTACCTCCGGCTACACCTTC.

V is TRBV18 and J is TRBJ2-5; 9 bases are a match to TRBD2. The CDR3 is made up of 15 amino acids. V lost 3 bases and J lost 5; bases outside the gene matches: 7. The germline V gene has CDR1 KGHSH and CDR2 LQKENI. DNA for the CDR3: TGTGCCAGCTCACCTCTAGCGGGAAGGAGCGAGACCCAGTACTTC. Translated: CASSPLAGRSETQYF.